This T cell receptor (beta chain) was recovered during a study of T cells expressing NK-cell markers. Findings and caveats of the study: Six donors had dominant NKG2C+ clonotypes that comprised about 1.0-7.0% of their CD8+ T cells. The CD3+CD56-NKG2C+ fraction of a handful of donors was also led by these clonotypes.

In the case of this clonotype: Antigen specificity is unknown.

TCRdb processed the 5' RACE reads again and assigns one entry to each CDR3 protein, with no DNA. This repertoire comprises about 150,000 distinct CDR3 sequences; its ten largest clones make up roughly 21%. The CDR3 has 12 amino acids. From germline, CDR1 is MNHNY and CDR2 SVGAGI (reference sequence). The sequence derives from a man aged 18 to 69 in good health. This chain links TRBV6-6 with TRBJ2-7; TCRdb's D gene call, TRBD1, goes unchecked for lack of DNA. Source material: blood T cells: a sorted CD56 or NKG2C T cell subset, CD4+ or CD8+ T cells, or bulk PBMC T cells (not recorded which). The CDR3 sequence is CASSPGTTEQYF.